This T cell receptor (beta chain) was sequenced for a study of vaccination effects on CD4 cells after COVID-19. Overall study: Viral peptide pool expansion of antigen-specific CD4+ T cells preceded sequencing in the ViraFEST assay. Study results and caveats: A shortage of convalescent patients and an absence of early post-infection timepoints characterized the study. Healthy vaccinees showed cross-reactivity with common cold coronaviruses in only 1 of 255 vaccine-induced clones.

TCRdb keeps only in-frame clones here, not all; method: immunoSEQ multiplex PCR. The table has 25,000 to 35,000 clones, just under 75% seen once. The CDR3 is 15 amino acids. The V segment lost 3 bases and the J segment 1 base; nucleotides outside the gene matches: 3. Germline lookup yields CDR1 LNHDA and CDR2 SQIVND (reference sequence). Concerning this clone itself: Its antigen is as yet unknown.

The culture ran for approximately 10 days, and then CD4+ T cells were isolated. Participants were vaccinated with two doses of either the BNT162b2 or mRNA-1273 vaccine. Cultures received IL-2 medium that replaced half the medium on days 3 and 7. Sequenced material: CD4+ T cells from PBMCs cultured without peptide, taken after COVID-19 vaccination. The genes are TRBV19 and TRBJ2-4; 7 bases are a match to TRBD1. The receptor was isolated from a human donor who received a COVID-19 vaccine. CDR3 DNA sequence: TGTGCCAGTAGTATCATGGGACAGGCCAAAAACATTCAGTACTTC. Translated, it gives CASSIMGQAKNIQYF.